A selection of T cell receptor beta chains follows, all from one sample in a study of regulatory T cells in long-lasting Graves disease. TCRdb re-called the multiplex PCR reads through MiXCR, storing one row per CDR3 protein. The sample holds more than 300,000 distinct CDR3 sequences, roughly a sixth seen once. The sample consisted of peripheral blood mononuclear cells (PBMCs), taken at new diagnosis, from a patient treated with antithyroid drugs. The receptors shown here come from a female donor with Graves disease. The CDR3 runs from the conserved cysteine through the conserved F or W. D genes are given only for firm matches. The size field is filled for only some rows; it gives once, few, many or a size class.

>TRBV29-1|TRBJ2-3|NA|few
TGCAGCGTTGGGGCGGGGCAAACAGATACGCAGTATTTT
CSVGAGQTDTQYF
>TRBV19|TRBJ1-5|NA|few
TGTGCCAGTAGTATATCCACCCGGGGGATTGGTCAGTCCCAGCATTTT
CASSISTRGIGQSQHF
>TRBV28|TRBJ2-3|NA|many
TGTGCCAGCAGTTTCGCACTTTTCCTGCGCACAGATACGCAGTATTTT
CASSFALFLRTDTQYF
>TRBV29-1|TRBJ2-5|NA|few
TGCAGCGTTGAAAGCCACAGATACCAAGAGACCCAGTACTTC
CSVESHRYQETQYF
>TRBV29-1|TRBJ2-3|NA|many
TGCAGCGACCCTGACACCGCTAGCACAGATACGCAGTATTTT
CSDPDTASTDTQYF
>TRBV6-2/TRBV6-3|TRBJ2-7|NA|many
TGTGCCAGCAGTTACTTGGGAATCTACGAGCAGTACTTC
CASSYLGIYEQYF
>TRBV11-2|TRBJ2-2|NA|many
TGTGCCAGCAGCCCACCGCACACCGGGGAGCTGTTTTTT
CASSPPHTGELFF
>TRBV15|TRBJ2-5|NA|many
TGTGCCACCAGCAGAGATCCGATACAAGGAGAGACCCAGTACTTC
CATSRDPIQGETQYF
>TRBV7-6|TRBJ2-2|TRBD2|NA
TGTGCCAGCAGCCAAGGAGGGACTAGCGCCGGGGAGCTGTTTTTT
CASSQGGTSAGELFF
>TRBV18|TRBJ2-7|TRBD1|many
TGTGCCAGCTCACCACCGCAGGGACAGGGCCAGTACTTC
CASSPPQGQGQYF
>TRBV12-3/TRBV12-4|TRBJ2-2|TRBD2|many
TGTGCCAGCAGCGCGAGGGGGACTAGAGGAACCGGGGAGCTGTTTTTT
CASSARGTRGTGELFF
>TRBV5-1|TRBJ2-1|NA|many
TGCGCCAGCAGCTTGGGTGACGGACTCTACAATGAGCAGTTCTTC
CASSLGDGLYNEQFF
>TRBV11-2|TRBJ1-4|TRBD1|many
TGTGCCAGCACTCACCCCAGGACAGGGAATGAAAAACTGTTTTTT
CASTHPRTGNEKLFF